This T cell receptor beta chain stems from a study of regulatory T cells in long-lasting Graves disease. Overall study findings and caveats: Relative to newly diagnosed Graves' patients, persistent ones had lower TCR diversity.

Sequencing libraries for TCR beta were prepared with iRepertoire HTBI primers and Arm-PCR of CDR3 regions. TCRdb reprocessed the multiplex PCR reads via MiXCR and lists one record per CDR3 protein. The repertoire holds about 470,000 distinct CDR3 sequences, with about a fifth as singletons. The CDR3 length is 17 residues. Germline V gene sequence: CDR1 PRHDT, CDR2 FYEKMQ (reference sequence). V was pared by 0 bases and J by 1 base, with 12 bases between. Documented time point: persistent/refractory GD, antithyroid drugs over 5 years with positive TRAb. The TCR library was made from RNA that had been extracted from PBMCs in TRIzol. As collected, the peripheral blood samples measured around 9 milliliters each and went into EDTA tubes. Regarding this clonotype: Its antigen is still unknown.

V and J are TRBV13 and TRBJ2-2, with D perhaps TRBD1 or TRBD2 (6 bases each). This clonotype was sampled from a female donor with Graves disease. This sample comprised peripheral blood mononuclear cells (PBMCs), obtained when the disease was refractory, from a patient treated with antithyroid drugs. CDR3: CASSLGGASENTGELFF. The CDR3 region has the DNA TGTGCCAGCAGCTTAGGGGGGGCTAGCGAGAACACCGGGGAGCTGTTTTTT. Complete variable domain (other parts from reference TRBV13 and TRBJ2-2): AAGVIQSPRHLIKEKRETATLKCYPIPRHDTVYWYQQGPGQDPQFLISFYEKMQSDKGSIPDRFSAQQFSDYHSELNMSSLELGDSALYFCASSLGGASENTGELFFGEGSRLTVL.